This entry lists 27 T cell receptor beta chains sequenced from one sample in a study of cytomegalovirus exposure and HLA in healthy donors. The PCR ran on 60 Vbeta and 13 Jbeta primers. This table comes from immunoSEQ multiplex PCR, and its TCRdb copy is limited to in-frame clones, with some not included. Here the sample spans about 120,000 clones, 82% being singletons. The sample comprised PBMCs. The receptors shown here come from a woman under 30 in good health and CMV-seronegative.

The genes are TRBV27 and TRBJ1-2; no clear D gene. V dropped 8 bases and J dropped 8 bases, with 12 bases sitting between them. CDR3 length equals 11 residues. CDR1 MNHEY and CDR2 SMNVEV come from the germline V gene (reference sequence). The CDR3 is CASGPFGGYTF. The CDR3 DNA follows: TGTGCCAGCGGGCCTTTCGGCGGCTACACCTTC.

V usage is TRBV27 and J usage is TRBJ2-7; D gene unclear. The ends were cut back, 2 bases at V and 1 base at J, with 12 bases in the middle. Germline values: CDR1 MNHEY, CDR2 SMNVEV (reference sequence). The CDR3 has 15 amino acids. The DNA of the CDR3 is TGTGCCAGCAGTTTAATCGACTCGATATCCTACGAGCAGTACTTC. Its protein product is CASSLIDSISYEQYF.

Here the CDR3 reads CASSFTGGAGTEAFF. In DNA form, the CDR3 reads TGTGCCAGCAGCTTCACAGGGGGCGCGGGCACTGAAGCTTTCTTT. The gene calls are TRBV7-8 and TRBJ1-1; 9 nucleotides agree with TRBD1. Germline values: CDR1 SGHVS, CDR2 FQNEAQ. The CDR3 consists of 15 residues. V lost 3 bases and J lost 4; bases outside the gene matches: 6.

This clone has just a few counts. The genes are TRBV2 and TRBJ1-1; D uncertain. V lost 3 bases to trimming and J lost 1 base, with 3 bases between them. Germline V CDR1 and CDR2: SNHLY, FYNNEI. The CDR3 spans 12 residues. The CDR3, as DNA: TGTGCCAGCAGTGAGAGGAACACTGAAGCTTTCTTT. Translation gives CASSERNTEAFF. Variable domain in full (rest from reference TRBV2 and TRBJ1-1): EPEVTQTPSHQVTQMGQEVILRCVPISNHLYFYWYRQILGQKVEFLVSFYNNEISEKSEIFDDQFSVERPDGSNFTLKIRSTKLEDSAMYFCASSERNTEAFFGQGTRLTVV.

This chain uses TRBV5-1 with TRBJ1-4; maybe TRBD1 (6 bases). Trimming cost V 4 bases and J 8 bases, with 12 bases left between them. There are 13 residues in the CDR3. Germline CDR1 and CDR2: SGHRS and YFSETQ. CDR3: CASSPRTDEKLFF. The CDR3 nucleotides are TGCGCCAGCAGCCCCCGGACAGACGAAAAACTGTTTTTT.

J is TRBJ1-1 and V is TRBV5-1; tentatively, D is TRBD1 (6 bases). V lost 5 bases to trimming and J lost 4 bases, with 12 bases between them. The germline gives CDR1 SGHRS, CDR2 YFSETQ. This CDR3 is 13 amino acids long. CDR3 residues: CASSKGGPTEAFF. The CDR3 bases are TGCGCCAGCAGTAAGGGGGGGCCCACTGAAGCTTTCTTT. The whole variable domain, remainder taken from reference TRBV5-1 and TRBJ1-1, is KAGVTQTPRYLIKTRGQQVTLSCSPISGHRSVSWYQQTPGQGLQFLFEYFSETQRNKGNFPGRFSGRQFSNSRSEMNVSTLELGDSALYLCASSKGGPTEAFFGQGTRLTVV.

V usage is TRBV21-1 and J usage is TRBJ2-7; TRBD1, the table's D call, lacks a check against the DNA. TRBV21-1 is an annotated pseudogene. This CDR3 has 15 amino acids. CDR3 nucleotide sequence: TGTGCCAGCAGCTCGAGGGGACAGCCGGTGAAGGGGCAGTACGTC. It encodes CASSSRGQPVKGQYV.

V usage is TRBV11-3 and J usage is TRBJ1-1; weak D call: TRBD1 (5 bases). This CDR3 has 14 residues. The V and J ends lost 6 bases and 1 base respectively, with 12 bases between them. The germline V gene encodes CDR1 SGHNT and CDR2 YENEEA. The chain's CDR3 is CASSFQTANTEAFF. The CDR3 nucleotides read TGTGCCAGCAGTTTTCAGACAGCGAACACTGAAGCTTTCTTT.

The chain uses TRBV4-1 and TRBJ2-5, with 8 nucleotides matching TRBD2. Germline lookup yields CDR1 MGHRA and CDR2 YSYEKL. This CDR3 comprises 16 residues. V was pared by 6 bases and J by 2 bases, with 11 bases of the junction left unmatched. CDR3 sequence: CASSAPGTRDQETQYF. In DNA, the CDR3 is TGCGCCAGCAGTGCGCCCGGGACTAGGGATCAAGAGACCCAGTACTTC.

The chain uses TRBV15 and TRBJ1-2; D is undetermined. The CDR3 totals 13 residues. Germline assignment: CDR1 LNHNV and CDR2 YYDKDF (reference sequence). Trimming cost V 0 bases and J 5 bases, with 7 bases left between them. CDR3 in amino acids: CATSRDRQYGYTF. As DNA, the CDR3 is TGTGCCACCAGCAGAGATCGCCAGTATGGCTACACCTTC.

This clone has only a few counts. This CDR3 is CAIQGDQGREQYF. CDR3 bases: TGTGCCATCCAGGGGGACCAGGGGCGCGAGCAGTACTTC. The chain employs TRBV10-3 and TRBJ2-7; 7 nucleotides agree with TRBD1. This CDR3 contains 13 residues. With V trimmed by 8 bases and J by 6 bases, 10 bases remained unmatched. CDR1 and CDR2 from the germline V gene are ENHRY and SYGVKD.

The chain uses TRBV19 and TRBJ1-2, with 9 positions matching TRBD1. V trimming: 7 bases; J trimming: 4 bases; junction bases outside the gene matches: 10. CDR1 is LNHDA and CDR2 is SQIVND in the germline V gene (reference sequence). CDR3 size: 15 residues. The CDR3: CASTAQGALGYGYTF. DNA for the CDR3: TGTGCCAGTACCGCACAGGGGGCTTTGGGCTATGGCTACACCTTC.

The rearrangement uses TRBV30 and TRBJ1-2; TRBD1 is a possible D gene (6 bases). Germline V lookup: CDR1 GTSNPN, CDR2 SVGIG (reference sequence). There are 16 residues in the CDR3. V was trimmed by 3 bases and J by 1 base, leaving 18 bases between them. The CDR3 loop reads CAWRARGTFFNYGYTF. The CDR3 nucleotides are TGTGCCTGGAGGGCCAGGGGCACCTTCTTTAACTATGGCTACACCTTC.

This clone showed up just once. The V and J genes are TRBV27 and TRBJ2-7; the D gene is possibly TRBD1 (6 bases). Germline assignment: CDR1 MNHEY and CDR2 SMNVEV (reference sequence). This CDR3 has 12 amino acids. Trimming took 6 bases from V and 3 from J, leaving 9 bases between them. The CDR3: CASRGGYYEQYF. The CDR3 DNA reads TGTGCCAGCAGAGGGGGTTACTACGAGCAGTACTTC.

The chain has TRBV10-1 and TRBJ1-5, with D possibly matching TRBD1 (5 bases). In germline, CDR1 is WNHNN, CDR2 SYGVQD (reference sequence). Trimming took off 4 bases at V and 7 bases at J, with 11 bases between the two ends. This CDR3 has 13 amino acids. The CDR3 nucleotides read TGCGCCAGCAGTGTAGACAGCGGGCAGCCCCAGCATTTT. Translating gives CASSVDSGQPQHF.

The chain links TRBV7-8 to TRBJ1-5; D gene unclear. CDR1 and CDR2 from the germline V gene are SGHVS and FQNEAQ. Trimming took 1 base from V and 0 from J, leaving 10 bases between them. CDR3 length: 16 amino acids. DNA for the CDR3: TGTGCCAGCAGCTTAGAAGGACTTTATAGCAATCAGCCCCAGCATTTT. It yields the protein CASSLEGLYSNQPQHF.

Remarks on this clone: Other DNA sequences of this sample code for an identical CDR3. V usage is TRBV7-9 and J usage is TRBJ1-3; a weak D match, TRBD1 (5 bases). V was cut by 5 bases and J by 2 bases, with 7 bases left in between. The CDR3 has 13 amino acids. The germline V gene encodes CDR1 SEHNR and CDR2 FQNEAQ (reference sequence). CDR3 bases: TGTGCCAGCAGCCTGACAGCTGGAAACACCATATATTTT. It is translated as CASSLTAGNTIYF.

The table lists this clone with a count of one. The chain's CDR3 is CASSQDPGFAGNTIYF. CDR3 nucleotides: TGTGCCAGCAGCCAAGATCCGGGGTTCGCAGGAAACACCATATATTTT. The V gene is TRBV14, the J gene TRBJ1-3; D remains ambiguous. This CDR3 is 16 amino acids long. Trimming pared 0 bases from V and 4 bases from J, leaving 13 bases between. CDR1 and CDR2 from the germline V gene are SGHDN and FVKESK.

Here the CDR3 DNA reads TGTGCCAGTAGTACGTATACCGGGGAGCTGTTTTTT. Residues: CASSTYTGELFF. The chain employs TRBV19 and TRBJ2-2; D unclear. Trimming cost V 4 bases and J 5 bases, with 5 bases left between them. Germline CDR1 reads LNHDA; CDR2 reads SQIVND (reference sequence). This CDR3 is built from 12 residues.

The chain carries TRBV18 and TRBJ2-5; possible D gene TRBD2, 5 bases. CDR3 length: 13 amino acids. V lost 4 bases and J lost 1, with 7 bases in between. CDR1 is KGHSH, CDR2 LQKENI, per germline. The DNA of the CDR3 is TGTGCCAGCTCACGGACTGGCCAAGAGACCCAGTACTTC. Its translation: CASSRTGQETQYF.

The CDR3 loop reads CASSLLEAGDGYTF. The CDR3 DNA is TGTGCCAGCAGCCTACTCGAGGCAGGGGATGGCTACACCTTC. The chain uses TRBV7-9 and TRBJ1-2, with D perhaps matching TRBD1 (6 bases). CDR1 is SEHNR, CDR2 FQNEAQ, per germline (reference sequence). The CDR3 is made up of 14 amino acids. The V end lost 5 bases, the J end lost 6 bases, and 16 bases lay between the germline ends.

Comment on this clone: This CDR3 is also generated by other DNA sequences in the sample. The CDR3 DNA follows: TGTGCCATCAGCGAGGGGCAGTGGAACACTGAAGCTTTCTTT. Translating gives CAISEGQWNTEAFF. V and J are TRBV10-3 and TRBJ1-1; maybe TRBD1 (5 bases). CDR1 and CDR2 from the germline V gene are ENHRY and SYGVKD. The V end lost 6 bases, the J end lost 1 base, and 12 bases lay between the germline ends. The CDR3 has 14 residues.

J is TRBJ2-7 and V is TRBV11-2; D may be TRBD1 (6 bases). V was pared by 2 bases and J by 3 bases, with 8 bases between. Germline loops: CDR1 SGHAT, CDR2 FQNNGV. The CDR3 loop spans 13 amino acids. The CDR3 is CASSLTGNYEQYV. CDR3 DNA: TGTGCCAGCAGCTTAACAGGGAACTACGAGCAGTACGTC.

The chain links TRBV7-9 to TRBJ1-1; 8 bases fit TRBD1. V lost 5 bases and J lost 8; bases outside the gene matches: 7. In germline, CDR1 is SEHNR, CDR2 FQNEAQ (reference sequence). The CDR3 sequence is 13 residues long. CDR3 sequence reads: CASSPGGDREAFF. The DNA for the CDR3 is TGTGCCAGCAGCCCTGGGGGGGACAGGGAAGCTTTCTTT. Supplemented by reference TRBV7-9 and TRBJ1-1, the full variable domain reads DTGVSQNPRHKITKRGQNVTFRCDPISEHNRLYWYRQTLGQGPEFLTYFQNEAQLEKSRLLSDRFSAERPKGSFSTLEIQRTEQGDSAMYLCASSPGGDREAFFGQGTRLTVV.

The V and J genes are TRBV6-1 and TRBJ2-5; TRBD2 aligns across 12 bases. Germline V gives CDR1 MNHNS, CDR2 SASEGT. This CDR3 has 16 amino acids. Germline trimming cut 2 bases from V and 4 bases from J; bases unmatched to any gene: 5. CDR3 in DNA: TGTGCCAGCAGTGAACTAGCGGGAGGGGGCGGAGAGACCCAGTACTTC. This encodes CASSELAGGGGETQYF.

The V and J genes are TRBV2 and TRBJ2-1, with 10 bases that match TRBD2. Germline lookup yields CDR1 SNHLY and CDR2 FYNNEI. The CDR3 contains 14 residues. The J segment lost 7 bases and the V segment lost 8 bases, leaving 8 bases of the junction unmatched. CDR3 DNA sequence: TGTGCCAGCTTCAAGCGGGAGGGCCGAAATGAGCAGTTCTTC. The encoded protein is CASFKREGRNEQFF.

The V call is TRBV4-2, the J call TRBJ2-2; weak D call: TRBD2 (6 bases). CDR1 LGHNA and CDR2 YNFKEQ come from the germline V gene. V was cut by 7 bases and J by 5 bases, with 17 bases left in between. This CDR3 region has 15 residues. The CDR3 bases are TGTGCCAGCACCTACGGGAGTGGGGAAACCGGGGAGCTGTTTTTT. Translation gives CASTYGSGETGELFF.